The rows below give T cell receptor beta chains drawn from one sample of a study of blood T cell repertoires in COVID-19. TCRdb keeps only in-frame clones here, not all; method: immunoSEQ multiplex PCR. The data contain 52,000 or so clones, approximately 80% of them singletons. Sequencing was carried out using peripheral blood. These TCRs come from a man aged 45-65 years with active or convalescent COVID-19. CDR3s leave out the opening cysteine and the closing phenylalanine or tryptophan. Size tells how often a clone was seen (once, few, many) or the class of an expanded clone, and some rows leave it out.

J gene | V gene | clone size | CDR3 protein
TRBJ1-4 | TRBV5-8 | - | ASSLARAINEKLF
TRBJ2-3 | TRBV7-8 | - | ASSFYGLSTDTQY
TRBJ1-6 | TRBV9 | - | ASSVTGEESPLH
TRBJ1-2 | TRBV4-1 | - | ASSQGPFWGYT
TRBJ1-2 | TRBV10-2 | - | ASTQRGSGYT
TRBJ2-1 | TRBV7-8 | - | ASSHRYEQF
TRBJ2-3 | TRBV2 | - | ASSLTSGTDTQY
TRBJ1-6 | TRBV27 | - | ASSAGLSSYNSPLH
TRBJ1-2 | TRBV12-3/TRBV12-4 | - | ASSFGHLYT
TRBJ2-7 | TRBV9 | few | ASSSAYEQY
TRBJ2-1 | TRBV5-1 | once | ASSSTGLAGRDEQF
TRBJ2-2 | TRBV4-2 | - | ASSRNAGTSVATGELF
TRBJ1-4 | TRBV11-2 | - | ASSLGQGTAEKLF
TRBJ1-2 | TRBV7-2 | once | ASSPGTGRGYT
TRBJ1-2 | TRBV14 | - | ASSQDLRQGDDYT
TRBJ2-7 | TRBV7-3 | - | ARVNRDREFEQY
TRBJ1-1 | TRBV5-1 | - | ASSHPPGQRNTEAF
TRBJ2-5 | TRBV7-2 | - | ASSSVDRGAGETQY
TRBJ2-5 | TRBV11-2 | - | ASSATGETQY
TRBJ1-1 | TRBV29-1 | few | SALRDRGSFSTSDTEAF
TRBJ1-3 | TRBV7-2 | - | ASSGTGGGNTIY
TRBJ1-4 | TRBV5-1 | - | ASSLGWSGANEKLF
TRBJ1-6 | TRBV20-1 | - | SASFGGPKGLH
TRBJ1-2 | TRBV16 | - | ASSPGGLANYGYT
TRBJ1-2 | TRBV11-2 | few | ASSLSSGQGYGYT
TRBJ2-7 | TRBV9 | - | ASSVGGGGAYEQY
TRBJ2-1 | TRBV12-5 | - | ASGQSPDYNEQF
TRBJ2-7 | TRBV28 | - | ASQGYNEQY
TRBJ2-7 | TRBV10-1 | few | ASSESLAGGLHEQY
TRBJ2-5 | TRBV9 | - | ASSQQASQETQY
TRBJ1-4 | TRBV7-9 | - | ASRPTGTVTNEKLF
TRBJ2-2 | TRBV5-4 | - | ASSSGAWNTGELF
TRBJ2-7 | TRBV2 | few | ASSEEVRGEQY
TRBJ1-3 | TRBV3-1/TRBV3-2 | - | ASSQGRVSSGNTIY
TRBJ2-2 | TRBV18 | once | ASSPRGDTGELF
TRBJ1-1 | TRBV7-2 | - | ASSLGQGHSEEAF
TRBJ2-2 | TRBV27 | - | ASSSTSGGLNTGELF
TRBJ2-2 | TRBV4-1 | - | ASSQAGQGMGTGELF
TRBJ1-6 | TRBV15 | - | ATSRDKYSPGSPLH
TRBJ2-7 | TRBV2 | - | ASSEGQGAYEQY
TRBJ2-5 | TRBV5-1 | few | ASSSSNDRGETQY
TRBJ1-4 | TRBV20-1 | - | SASAGTNEKLF
TRBJ2-5 | TRBV12-2 | - | ASRPPRTAPPQLAGRLGGETQY
TRBJ1-4 | TRBV19 | - | ASSIPGVGEKLF
TRBJ2-7 | TRBV6-1 | once | ASSEGPTTGLTGYEQY
TRBJ2-1 | TRBV7-9 | - | ASSFDLGLLHNEQF
TRBJ1-1 | TRBV5-8 | - | ASSLALVAF
TRBJ1-5 | TRBV28 | - | ATQLPTGELVQPQH
TRBJ2-5 | TRBV7-2 | - | ASSLRGIETQY
TRBJ1-5 | TRBV19 | - | ASRTAGTNQPQH
TRBJ2-3 | TRBV2 | - | ASSRRASGSQDTQY
TRBJ2-7 | TRBV9 | - | ASSVSRASHEQY
TRBJ1-1 | TRBV30 | - | ASARARTEAF
TRBJ2-6 | TRBV20-1 | - | SASAGGKRTTEGLRVLT
TRBJ1-1 | TRBV4-2 | - | ASSQDRTGESTEAF
TRBJ2-5 | TRBV18 | - | ASSTGGETQY
TRBJ1-2 | TRBV2 | - | ASSEGQGGIYGYT
TRBJ1-2 | TRBV5-1 | - | ASSFQGAGDGYT
TRBJ1-4 | TRBV27 | - | ASSPPSLPLSEKLF